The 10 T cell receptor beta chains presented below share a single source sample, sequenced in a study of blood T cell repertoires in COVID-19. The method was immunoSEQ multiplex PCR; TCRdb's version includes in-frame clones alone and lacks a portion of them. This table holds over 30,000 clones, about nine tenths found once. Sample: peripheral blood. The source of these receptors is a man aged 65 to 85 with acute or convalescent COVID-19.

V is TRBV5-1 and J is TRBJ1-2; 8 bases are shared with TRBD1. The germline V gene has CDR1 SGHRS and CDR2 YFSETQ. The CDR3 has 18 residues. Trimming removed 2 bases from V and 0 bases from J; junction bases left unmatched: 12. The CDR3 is CASSFKPGQDRANYGYTF. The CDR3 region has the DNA TGCGCCAGCAGCTTCAAACCGGGACAGGATCGAGCTAACTATGGCTACACCTTC.

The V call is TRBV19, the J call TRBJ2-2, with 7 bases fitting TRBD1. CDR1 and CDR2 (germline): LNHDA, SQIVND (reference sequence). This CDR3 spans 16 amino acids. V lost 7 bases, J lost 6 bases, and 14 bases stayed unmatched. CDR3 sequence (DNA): TGTGCCAGTATCCCGAACGAAAGGGGACAGTCCGGGGAGCTGTTTTTT. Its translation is CASIPNERGQSGELFF.

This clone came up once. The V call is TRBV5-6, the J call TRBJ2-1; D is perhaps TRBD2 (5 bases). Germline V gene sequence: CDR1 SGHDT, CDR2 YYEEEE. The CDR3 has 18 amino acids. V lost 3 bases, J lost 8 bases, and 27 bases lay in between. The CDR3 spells CASSSIIVKRIPGDEQFF. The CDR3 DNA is TGTGCCAGCAGCTCTATTATAGTAAAGCGGATACCCGGTGATGAGCAGTTCTTC.

This CDR3 is CASSQDWTNSGNTIYF. In DNA, the CDR3 is TGCGCCAGCAGCCAAGACTGGACAAACTCTGGAAACACCATATATTTT. The gene calls are TRBV4-3 and TRBJ1-3; possibly TRBD1 for D (5 bases). Germline V CDR1 and CDR2: LGHNA, YSLEER. V was shortened by 0 bases and J by 0 bases, with 9 bases between the two germline ends. The CDR3 length is 16 residues.

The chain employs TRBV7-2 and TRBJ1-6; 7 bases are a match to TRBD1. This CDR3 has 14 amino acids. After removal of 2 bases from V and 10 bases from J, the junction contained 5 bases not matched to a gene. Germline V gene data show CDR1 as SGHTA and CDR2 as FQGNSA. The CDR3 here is CASSLRQGESPLHF. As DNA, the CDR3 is TGTGCCAGCAGCTTACGACAGGGAGAGTCACCCCTCCACTTT.

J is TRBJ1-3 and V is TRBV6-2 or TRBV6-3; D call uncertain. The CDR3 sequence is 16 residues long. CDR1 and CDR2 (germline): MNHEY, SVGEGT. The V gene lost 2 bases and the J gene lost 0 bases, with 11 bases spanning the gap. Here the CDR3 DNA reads TGTGCCAGCAGTTACCCGAGAGCGAGCTCTGGAAACACCATATATTTT. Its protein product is CASSYPRASSGNTIYF.

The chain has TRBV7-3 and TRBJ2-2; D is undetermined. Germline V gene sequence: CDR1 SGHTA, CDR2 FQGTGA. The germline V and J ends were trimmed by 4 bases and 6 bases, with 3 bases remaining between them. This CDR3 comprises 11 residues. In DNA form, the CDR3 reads TGTGCCAGCAGCTCTTCCGGGGAGCTGTTTTTT. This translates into CASSSSGELFF. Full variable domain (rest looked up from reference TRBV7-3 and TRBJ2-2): GAGVSQTPSNKVTEKGKYVELRCDPISGHTALYWYRQSLGQGPEFLIYFQGTGAADDSGLPNDRFFAVRPEGSVSTLKIQRTERGDSAVYLCASSSSGELFFGEGSRLTVL.

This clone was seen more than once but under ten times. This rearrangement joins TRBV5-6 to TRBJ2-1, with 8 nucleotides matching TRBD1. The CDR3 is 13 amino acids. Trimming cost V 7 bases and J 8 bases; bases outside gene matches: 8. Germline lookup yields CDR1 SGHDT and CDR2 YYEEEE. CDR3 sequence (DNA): TGTGCCAGCTTCCAGGGGGCGCGCGATGAGCAGTTCTTC. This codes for CASFQGARDEQFF.

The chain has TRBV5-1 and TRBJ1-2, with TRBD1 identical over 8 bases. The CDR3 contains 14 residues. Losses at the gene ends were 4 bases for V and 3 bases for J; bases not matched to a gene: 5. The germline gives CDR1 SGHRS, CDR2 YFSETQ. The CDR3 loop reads CASSPGQGHYGYTF. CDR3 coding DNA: TGCGCCAGCAGCCCTGGACAGGGCCACTATGGCTACACCTTC.

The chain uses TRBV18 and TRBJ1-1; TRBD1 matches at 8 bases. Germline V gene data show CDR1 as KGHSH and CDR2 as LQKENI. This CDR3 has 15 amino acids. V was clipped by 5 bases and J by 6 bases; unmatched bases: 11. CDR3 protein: CASSSLLEGQAEAFF. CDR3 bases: TGTGCCAGCTCATCACTTCTAGAGGGACAGGCTGAAGCTTTCTTT. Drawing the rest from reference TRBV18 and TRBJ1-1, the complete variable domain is NAGVMQNPRHLVRRRGQEARLRCSPMKGHSHVYWYRQLPEEGLKFMVYLQKENIIDESGMPKERFSAEFPKEGPSILRIQQVVRGDSAAYFCASSSLLEGQAEAFFGQGTRLTVV.